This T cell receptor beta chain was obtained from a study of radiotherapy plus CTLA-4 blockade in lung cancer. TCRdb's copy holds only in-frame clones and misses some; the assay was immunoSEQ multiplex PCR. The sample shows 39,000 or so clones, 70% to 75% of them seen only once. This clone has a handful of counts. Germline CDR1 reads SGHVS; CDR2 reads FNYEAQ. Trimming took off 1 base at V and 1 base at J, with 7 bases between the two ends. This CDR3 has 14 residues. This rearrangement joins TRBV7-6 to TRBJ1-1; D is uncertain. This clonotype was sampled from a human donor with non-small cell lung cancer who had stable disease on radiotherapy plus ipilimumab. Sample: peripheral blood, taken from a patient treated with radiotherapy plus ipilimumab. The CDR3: CASSLGVGNTEAFF. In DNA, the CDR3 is TGTGCCAGCAGCTTAGGGGTGGGGAACACTGAAGCTTTCTTT.